This is a list of T cell receptor beta chains from one sample in a study of shared clonotypes between healthy human individuals. The data were produced by immunoSEQ multiplex PCR, yet TCRdb's version contains in-frame clones alone and is incomplete. The sample carries more than 2 million clones, roughly 94% recorded once. The material sequenced was naive CD4+ T cells sorted from blood. The receptors originated from a man between 18 and 35 years old in good health. Each CDR3 is given with its conserved first and last residue. The D gene is left open where the match is weak. The size entry is marked missing in some rows and otherwise reads once, few, many or a size class.

>TRBD2|.|TRBJ2-1|TRBV6-1
TGTGCCAGGGGAGCGGGGGGGCCGAATGAGCAGTTCTTC
CARGAGGPNEQFF
>.|.|TRBJ1-1|TRBV28
TGTGCCAGCAGTTTAGGTCCAACAGTGGGGGGGACTGAAGCTTTCTTT
CASSLGPTVGGTEAFF
>TRBD1|once|TRBJ2-3|TRBV20-1
TGCAGTGCACCACCGGGACAGACGCAGTATTTT
CSAPPGQTQYF
>.|.|TRBJ1-5|TRBV30
TGTGCCTGGAGCCAGGGGACGGGGCTGAGTCAGCCCCAGCATTTT
CAWSQGTGLSQPQHF
>.|.|TRBJ2-3|TRBV11-2
TGTGCCAGCAGCTACGATAAACTCACAGATACGCAGTATTTT
CASSYDKLTDTQYF
>.|.|TRBJ2-3|TRBV6-5
TGTGCCAGCAGGCTCCCCGGGACAGATACGCAGTATTTT
CASRLPGTDTQYF
>TRBD1|.|TRBJ2-2|TRBV6-5
TGTGCCAGCAGTTCGGGACAGCCAAGGACCGGGGAGCTGTTTTTT
CASSSGQPRTGELFF
>.|once|TRBJ2-5|TRBV7-9
TGTGCCAGCAGCTTACTGAGCGGATACCAAGAGACCCAGTACTTC
CASSLLSGYQETQYF
>.|.|TRBJ1-2|TRBV4-3
TGCGCCAGCAGCCAAGAATTCGCACAGATAGGGTACACCTTC
CASSQEFAQIGYTF
>.|.|TRBJ1-1|TRBV9
TGTGCCAGCAGCCCCAGTCCCGGGACCGGTGAAGCTTTCTTT
CASSPSPGTGEAFF
>TRBD2|.|TRBJ2-3|TRBV4-3
TGCGCCAGCAGCCAACCACTAGCGGGAGGGCCATATACGCAGTATTTT
CASSQPLAGGPYTQYF
>.|.|TRBJ1-5|TRBV6-1
TGTGCCAGCACTTCAGGCAGGCTGGATCAGCCCCAGCATTTT
CASTSGRLDQPQHF
>.|.|TRBJ2-5|TRBV5-1
TGCGCCAGCAGTAGCGGACACCGGCAAGAGACCCAGTACTTC
CASSSGHRQETQYF
>.|few|TRBJ2-7|TRBV28
TGTGCCAGCAGTTTGGTTGCAGGGAGTACCTACGAGCAGTACTTC
CASSLVAGSTYEQYF
>TRBD2|.|TRBJ2-7|TRBV7-2
TGTGCCAGCAGCTTAACCACGGGAGGGCTGGACGAGCAGTACTTC
CASSLTTGGLDEQYF
>.|.|TRBJ2-7|TRBV6-5
TGTGCCAGCAGTTACTTCCTATTGCCGGAGCGGGACGAGCAGTACTTC
CASSYFLLPERDEQYF
>TRBD1|.|TRBJ2-7|TRBV15
TGTGCCACCAGCCCCGGGACAGGGGGCTACGAGCAGTACTTC
CATSPGTGGYEQYF
>.|.|TRBJ1-4|TRBV6-5
TGTGCCAGCAGACGGGCTAATGAAAAACTGTTTTTT
CASRRANEKLFF
>TRBD1|.|TRBJ1-2|TRBV28
TGTGCCAGCACCTCAAGGGGACAGGGGGCCCCCTATGGCTACACCTTC
CASTSRGQGAPYGYTF
>TRBD2|.|TRBJ2-2|TRBV14
TGTGCCAGCAGCTGGGGACTACTTACCGGGGAGCTGTTTTTT
CASSWGLLTGELFF
>.|.|TRBJ2-1|TRBV6-4
TGTGCCAGCAGTGAAGGGGGGAGCGGAGGGAATGAGCAGTTCTTC
CASSEGGSGGNEQFF
>.|.|TRBJ1-3|TRBV19
TGTGCCAGTAGTATAGCCACGAGCAGAGCTGGAAACACCATATATTTT
CASSIATSRAGNTIYF
>.|.|TRBJ1-1|TRBV6-5
TGTGCCAGCAGCGACGGGGGGTGGACTGAAGCTTTCTTT
CASSDGGWTEAFF
>.|.|TRBJ1-6|TRBV18
TGTGCCAGCTCACCACGGGAGGGGGATAATTCACCCCTCCACTTT
CASSPREGDNSPLHF
>TRBD1|.|TRBJ1-1|TRBV18
TGTGCCAGCTCATTCGGACAGGGGAACACTGAAGCTTTCTTT
CASSFGQGNTEAFF
>.|.|TRBJ1-4|TRBV18
TGTGCCAGCTCATCCAACTGGGGGGCCTCGGATGAAAAACTGTTTTTT
CASSSNWGASDEKLFF
>.|.|TRBJ2-7|TRBV28
TGTGCCAGCCGTACCGGGGCCACCTACGAGCAGTACTTC
CASRTGATYEQYF